This T cell receptor (beta chain) was recorded in a study of shared clonotypes between healthy human individuals. Between the trimmed V and J ends, which lost 4 bases and 7 bases, there was a span of 23 bases. Germline values: CDR1 LNHDA, CDR2 SQIVND (reference sequence). The CDR3 spans 16 residues. Here immunoSEQ multiplex PCR was the method, and the copy in TCRdb shows in-frame clones only, minus some. This table holds 2 million to 2.5 million clones, around 93% found once. Source material: naive CD4+ T cells from PBMCs. Subset defined: CD45RA+ positively selected. V is TRBV19 and J is TRBJ2-7, with D possibly being TRBD1 or TRBD2 (6 bases each). This receptor was taken from a man aged 18 to 30 in good health. Some clones in this sample may be carry-over from other donors' samples. The CDR3 spells CASSTGAWDFKREQYF. The CDR3 DNA sequence: TGTGCCAGTAGTACGGGGGCCTGGGACTTCAAGCGGGAGCAGTACTTC.